The 24 T cell receptor beta chains below were found in one sample sequenced in a study of T cell repertoires in cytomegalovirus infection. A single record per CDR3 protein comes from TCRdb applying MiXCR to the reads. Of around 230,000 distinct CDR3 sequences listed, roughly 6.5% are singletons. The sequencing sample was made of PBMCs. These receptors were collected from a human donor in good health (CMV status not recorded). Some clones in this sample may be carry-over from other donors' samples.

This clonotype was observed at least ten times. The rearrangement links TRBV7-9 to TRBJ2-7, with 8 bases aligning to TRBD1. The V gene end was trimmed by 5 bases and the J gene end by 3 bases; junction bases not matched to a gene: 9. Germline-derived CDR1 and CDR2 are SEHNR and FQNEAQ (reference sequence). CDR3 size: 15 residues. The CDR3 is CASSHFRQGRYEQYF. CDR3 sequence (DNA): TGTGCCAGCAGCCACTTCCGACAGGGGCGCTACGAGCAGTACTTC.

The chain employs TRBV6-2 or TRBV6-3 and TRBJ2-7; D remains ambiguous. Germline assignment: CDR1 MNHEY and CDR2 SVGEGT. Trimming took off 2 bases at V and 3 bases at J, with 8 bases between the two ends. The CDR3 totals 13 residues. CDR3 sequence: CASSYDVGYEQYF. CDR3 nucleotide sequence: TGTGCCAGCAGTTACGATGTCGGCTACGAGCAGTACTTC.

The J gene is TRBJ1-3, the V gene TRBV28; D may be TRBD1 (6 bases). Germline V lookup: CDR1 MDHEN, CDR2 SYDVKM. The CDR3 totals 14 residues. Trimming took off 3 bases at V and 2 bases at J, with 8 bases between the two ends. The CDR3 region is CASSFEGAGNTIYF. In DNA, the CDR3 is TGTGCCAGCAGTTTTGAGGGGGCTGGAAACACCATATATTTT. Complete variable domain (other parts from reference TRBV28 and TRBJ1-3): DVKVTQSSRYLVKRTGEKVFLECVQDMDHENMFWYRQDPGLGLRLIYFSYDVKMKEKGDIPEGYSVSREKKERFSLILESASTNQTSMYLCASSFEGAGNTIYFGEGSWLTVV.

This clonotype was seen many times. The genes are TRBV7-2 and TRBJ2-1; TRBD2 might be the D (5 bases). The length of the CDR3 is 13 residues. Trimming left V 1 base short and J 10 bases short, with 11 bases between. The V gene's germline CDR1 is SGHTA and CDR2 FQGNSA. The CDR3 is CASSLEYRGEQFF. The CDR3 DNA reads TGTGCCAGCAGCTTAGAGTACAGAGGGGAGCAGTTCTTC.

This clonotype was seen ten or more times. The chain recombines TRBV20-1 with TRBJ1-2; no reliable D call. Germline loops: CDR1 DFQATT, CDR2 SNEGSKA (reference sequence). The CDR3 spans 12 residues. V lost 2 bases and J 4 bases, leaving 8 bases between the germline ends. CDR3 sequence (DNA): TGCAGTGCTAGAAAACAGATCTATGGCTACACCTTC. Translation gives CSARKQIYGYTF.

In its sample, this clonotype was seen many times. V is TRBV7-3 and J is TRBJ2-5; tentative D call: TRBD2 (5 bases). The CDR3 consists of 13 residues. Trimming took 6 bases from V and 6 from J, leaving 14 bases between them. Germline CDR1 is SGHTA and CDR2 is FQGTGA. CDR3 in amino acids: CASRLDSEKTQYF. For the CDR3, the DNA is TGTGCCAGCAGACTGGACTCGGAGAAGACCCAGTACTTC.

This clonotype was picked up many times. The chain employs TRBV24-1 and TRBJ2-2; 9 bases are a match to TRBD1. The CDR3 is 15 amino acids. J lost 6 bases, V lost 5 bases, and 6 bases had no gene match. CDR1 is KGHDR, CDR2 SFDVKD, per germline. The CDR3 nucleotides are TGTGCCACCAGTGCGACAGGGGGGTTCGCCGGGGAGCTGTTTTTT. This encodes CATSATGGFAGELFF.

This sequence joins TRBV29-1 and TRBJ2-1, with 7 bases lining up with TRBD1. Germline lookup yields CDR1 SQVTM and CDR2 ANQGSEA. The CDR3 has 13 residues. Trimming removed 3 bases from V and 4 bases from J; junction bases left unmatched: 3. CDR3 residues: CSVEGQIYNEQFF. The CDR3, as DNA: TGCAGCGTTGAGGGACAGATATACAATGAGCAGTTCTTC.

This clonotype was detected ten times or more. The V and J genes are TRBV6-5 and TRBJ2-7, with 9 bases lining up with TRBD1. Per germline, CDR1 MNHEY and CDR2 SVGAGI. V lost 6 bases to trimming and J lost 5 bases; unmatched junction nucleotides: 8. This CDR3 has 14 residues. CDR3 residues: CASSWGQGGHEQYF. The CDR3 DNA sequence: TGTGCCAGCAGCTGGGGACAGGGTGGCCACGAGCAGTACTTC.

A few counts support this clonotype. V usage is TRBV2 and J usage is TRBJ1-5; D not certain. This CDR3 comprises 13 residues. V lost 4 bases to trimming and J lost 7 bases, with 11 bases between them. Germline V gene data show CDR1 as SNHLY and CDR2 as FYNNEI. CDR3 region: CASSGSDGQPQHF. CDR3 DNA: TGTGCCAGCAGTGGGTCGGACGGACAGCCCCAGCATTTT.

This clonotype appeared many times. The V gene is TRBV19, the J gene TRBJ1-1; TRBD1 might be the D (6 bases). There are 14 residues in the CDR3. Trimming left V 7 bases short and J 2 bases short, with 14 bases between. Per the germline V gene, CDR1 is LNHDA and CDR2 is SQIVND (reference sequence). Written as DNA, the CDR3 is TGTGCCAGTACTAACCGGGACATAAACACTGAAGCTTTCTTT. It encodes CASTNRDINTEAFF.

This clonotype was detected only a few times. The V gene is TRBV12-3 or TRBV12-4, the J gene TRBJ2-2, with no clear D. The CDR3 totals 12 residues. This CDR3 is CAQAANTGELFF. CDR3 in DNA: TGTGCTCAGGCCGCGAACACCGGGGAGCTGTTTTTT.

This clonotype has ten or more counts. This chain connects TRBV11-1 to TRBJ2-1; TRBD1 or TRBD2 may be the D gene (5 bases each). CDR3 length equals 13 residues. V shed 5 bases and J shed 5 bases, with 10 bases lying between them. Germline CDR1 SGHAT, CDR2 FQDESV (reference sequence). The CDR3 protein is CASSGGAHNEQFF. The CDR3 region has the DNA TGTGCCAGCAGCGGGGGAGCCCACAATGAGCAGTTCTTC.

This clonotype showed up many times. The chain recombines TRBV6-2 or TRBV6-3 with TRBJ1-6; D call uncertain. The CDR3 contains 14 residues. CDR1 MNHEY and CDR2 SVGEGT come from the germline V gene. The CDR3 DNA reads TGTGCGTCTTCCAGGACCGACGGTAATTCACCCCTCCACTTT. Protein: CASSRTDGNSPLHF.

This clonotype has ten or more counts. V is TRBV6-2 or TRBV6-3 and J is TRBJ1-1; maybe TRBD1 (5 bases). V shed 5 bases and J shed 0 bases, with 16 bases lying between them. The CDR3 is 16 residues long. Germline lookup yields CDR1 MNHEY and CDR2 SVGEGT. The CDR3 DNA reads TGTGCCAGCAGTAGCGCCAGACAGATGTTGAACACTGAAGCTTTCTTT. Translated: CASSSARQMLNTEAFF.

The table lists this clonotype with a few counts. The chain combines TRBV3-1 with TRBJ2-7; 10 bases align to TRBD2. Trimming removed 1 base from V and 2 bases from J; junction bases left unmatched: 5. The germline CDR1 and CDR2 sequences are LGHDT and YNNKEL (reference sequence). The CDR3 consists of 16 residues. CDR3: CASSQARTSGAYEQYF. The CDR3 bases are TGTGCCAGCAGCCAAGCCCGAACTAGCGGGGCCTACGAGCAGTACTTC.

In this sample, this clonotype turned up many times. This sequence joins TRBV11-2 and TRBJ2-5; D is undetermined. The CDR3 totals 12 residues. Per the germline V gene, CDR1 is SGHAT and CDR2 is FQNNGV. Between the trimmed V and J ends, which lost 5 bases and 7 bases, there was a span of 11 bases. The CDR3 protein is CASSEARGTQYF. The CDR3 DNA is TGTGCCAGCAGCGAAGCGCGAGGGACCCAGTACTTC.

The chain links TRBV7-2 to TRBJ2-5; D possibly matches TRBD1 or TRBD2 (6 bases each). The CDR3 contains 15 residues. Germline V gene sequence: CDR1 SGHTA, CDR2 FQGNSA. With 3 bases removed from V and 5 bases from J, the gap between germline ends came to 16 bases. CDR3 sequence (DNA): TGTGCCAGCAGCTTTGTTGGGGGGCGCGGGGAGACCCAGTACTTC. This sequence encodes CASSFVGGRGETQYF.

This clonotype was seen many times. This chain connects TRBV29-1 to TRBJ2-6; D could derive from TRBD1 or TRBD2 (5 bases each). The CDR3 runs 14 residues. V lost 4 bases, J lost 2 bases, and 9 bases lay in between. Germline V lookup: CDR1 SQVTM, CDR2 ANQGSEA. CDR3 protein: CSVAGSTGANVLTF. In DNA form, the CDR3 reads TGCAGCGTTGCAGGGAGTACTGGGGCCAACGTCCTGACTTTC.

This clonotype was seen many times. The chain recombines TRBV7-2 with TRBJ1-1, with D possibly being TRBD1 (5 bases). The V end lost 1 base, the J end lost 5 bases, and 17 bases lay between the germline ends. CDR1 is SGHTA, CDR2 FQGNSA, per germline. CDR3 length equals 16 residues. Here the CDR3 reads CASSLVLGRGETEAFF. In DNA form, the CDR3 reads TGTGCCAGCAGCTTAGTTCTTGGTAGAGGGGAAACTGAAGCTTTCTTT.

In this sample, this clonotype turned up many times. This rearrangement joins TRBV7-2 to TRBJ2-3; D uncertain. V lost 8 bases, J lost 5 bases, and 8 bases lay in between. This CDR3 contains 11 residues. The germline V gene encodes CDR1 SGHTA and CDR2 FQGNSA. The CDR3 nucleotides are TGTGCCAGCGGAGCCATAGATACGCAGTATTTT. Translating gives CASGAIDTQYF.

In this sample, this clonotype turned up many times. This chain links TRBV4-1 with TRBJ2-4; D is ambiguous. Trimming left V 1 base short and J 0 bases short, with 7 bases between. Germline values: CDR1 MGHRA, CDR2 YSYEKL. This CDR3 contains 15 residues. CDR3 coding DNA: TGCGCCAGCAGCCAAGGGGCCCTAGCCAAAAACATTCAGTACTTC. Amino acids: CASSQGALAKNIQYF.

The chain employs TRBV20-1 and TRBJ2-1, with TRBD2 matching over 13 bases. The CDR3 consists of 17 residues. V shed 3 bases, J shed 6 bases, and the junction held 11 bases outside the gene matches. The V gene's germline CDR1 is DFQATT and CDR2 SNEGSKA (reference sequence). The DNA for the CDR3 is TGCAGTGCTAGCCTTGGGACTAGCGGGGATAGGTCCAATGAGCAGTTCTTC. It codes for CSASLGTSGDRSNEQFF.

This clonotype was detected many times. The genes are TRBV7-2 and TRBJ1-2, with no clear D. The CDR3 has 12 amino acids. V shed 1 base and J shed 6 bases, with 6 bases lying between them. The germline CDR1 and CDR2 sequences are SGHTA and FQGNSA. The CDR3 protein is CASSLGSDGYTF. For the CDR3, the DNA is TGTGCCAGCAGCTTAGGGTCGGATGGCTACACCTTC.